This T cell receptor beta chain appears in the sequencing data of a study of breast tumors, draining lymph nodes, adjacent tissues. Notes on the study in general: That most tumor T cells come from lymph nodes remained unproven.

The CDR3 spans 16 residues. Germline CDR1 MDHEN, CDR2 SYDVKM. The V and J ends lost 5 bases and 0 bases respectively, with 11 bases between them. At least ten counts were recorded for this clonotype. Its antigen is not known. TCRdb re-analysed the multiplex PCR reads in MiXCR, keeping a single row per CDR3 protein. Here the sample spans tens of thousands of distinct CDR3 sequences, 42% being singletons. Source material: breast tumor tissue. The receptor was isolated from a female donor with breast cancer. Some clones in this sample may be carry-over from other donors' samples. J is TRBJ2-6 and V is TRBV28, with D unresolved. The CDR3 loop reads CASSTHSSSGANVLTF. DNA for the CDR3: TGTGCCAGCAGTACCCACAGCAGCTCTGGGGCCAACGTCCTGACTTTC.